A single sample gave rise to the 13 T cell receptor beta chains below, sequenced in a study of regulatory T cells in long-lasting Graves disease. HTBI primers from iRepertoire and Arm-PCR of CDR3 regions yielded the TCR beta libraries. TCRdb reprocessed the multiplex PCR reads via MiXCR and lists one record per CDR3 protein. The table has about 420,000 distinct CDR3 sequences, around 22% seen once. Time point in this sample: persistent/refractory GD, antithyroid drugs over 5 years with positive TRAb. Extracted RNA from PBMCs served as the source of the TCR library. Sequencing was performed on peripheral blood mononuclear cells (PBMCs), taken when the disease was refractory, from a patient treated with antithyroid drugs. All receptors come from a female donor with Graves disease.

This clonotype has a handful of counts. The chain employs TRBV20-1 and TRBJ2-7; 7 nucleotides agree with TRBD1. With V trimmed by 7 bases and J by 2 bases, 8 bases remained unmatched. This CDR3 has 13 residues. Germline V gene data show CDR1 as DFQATT and CDR2 as SNEGSKA (reference sequence). For the CDR3, the DNA is TGCAGTGTTCCCGGGACAGACACCTACGAGCAGTACTTC. It yields the protein CSVPGTDTYEQYF.

The chain links TRBV5-1 to TRBJ1-2; no firm D call. CDR3 length: 14 amino acids. V shed 0 bases and J shed 0 bases, with 6 bases lying between them. Germline CDR1 reads SGHRS; CDR2 reads YFSETQ. CDR3 amino acids: CASSLAETNYGYTF. The CDR3 coding sequence is TGCGCCAGCAGCTTGGCCGAGACTAACTATGGCTACACCTTC.

The table lists this clonotype with a few counts. The chain recombines TRBV12-3 or TRBV12-4 with TRBJ2-3; perhaps TRBD1 as D (5 bases). Trimming cost V 2 bases and J 1 base, with 7 bases left between them. The CDR3 spans 14 residues. The CDR3 reads CASSLFRGTDTQYF. The CDR3 DNA reads TGTGCCAGCAGTTTATTCAGGGGCACAGATACGCAGTATTTT.

The chain recombines TRBV11-2 with TRBJ1-6, with no clear D. With 5 bases removed from V and 9 bases from J, the gap between germline ends came to 17 bases. The CDR3 is made up of 15 amino acids. Germline lookup yields CDR1 SGHAT and CDR2 FQNNGV. CDR3 region: CASSQRPPRLSPLHF. The DNA of the CDR3 is TGTGCCAGCAGCCAACGGCCTCCTCGGCTTTCACCCCTCCACTTT.

V is TRBV2 and J is TRBJ2-7; D gene uncertain. Germline values: CDR1 SNHLY, CDR2 FYNNEI. This CDR3 comprises 14 residues. Trimming removed 10 bases from V and 0 bases from J, with 16 bases in between. CDR3 protein: CATCRQTCSYEQYF. CDR3 sequence (DNA): TGTGCCACTTGTCGGCAGACCTGCTCCTACGAGCAGTACTTC.

The V gene is TRBV6-2 or TRBV6-3, the J gene TRBJ2-7, with 8 bases identical to TRBD1. Per germline, CDR1 MNHEY and CDR2 SVGEGT. The CDR3 is 13 residues long. The ends lost 7 bases at V and 0 bases at J; junction bases unmatched: 2. Here the CDR3 reads CASMDRDSYEQYF. For the CDR3, the DNA is TGTGCCAGCATGGACAGGGACTCCTACGAGCAGTACTTC.

In this sample, this clonotype turned up many times. The V and J genes are TRBV28 and TRBJ1-2; the match to TRBD1 covers 9 bases. Germline CDR1 and CDR2: MDHEN and SYDVKM. The CDR3 totals 14 residues. V shed 6 bases and J 4 bases; nucleotides not matched to a gene: 6. In DNA form, the CDR3 reads TGTGCCAGCAGGTCACAGGGGGCGAGCTATGGCTACACCTTC. Protein product: CASRSQGASYGYTF.

The rearrangement links TRBV20-1 to TRBJ2-5; 11 nucleotides line up with TRBD2. Per germline, CDR1 DFQATT and CDR2 SNEGSKA (reference sequence). The CDR3 spans 15 residues. V lost 2 bases and J lost 6; bases outside the gene matches: 8. CDR3 nucleotides: TGCAGTGCTAGATTAACTAGCGGGAGTAAGAAGACCCAGTACTTC. Translation gives CSARLTSGSKKTQYF.

On this clonotype itself: One base away lies a much larger clone, so this may be a sequencing read error. This is likely a read error, given that the CDR3 carries no conserved phenylalanine or tryptophan at its end. This chain links TRBV20-1 with TRBJ2-7, with D tentatively TRBD2 (5 bases). Trimming removed 0 bases from V and 6 bases from J, with 15 bases in between. CDR3 size: 14 residues. CDR1 and CDR2 from the germline V gene are DFQATT and SNEGSKA (reference sequence). The CDR3 DNA follows: TGCAGTGCTAGAGACCACGGGGTCTCCGGCGAGCAGTACCTC. It translates to CSARDHGVSGEQYL.

This clonotype was picked up a small number of times. This chain joins TRBV12-3 or TRBV12-4 and TRBJ2-7; D is ambiguous. The CDR3 sequence is 12 residues long. The V and J ends lost 3 bases and 6 bases respectively, with 9 bases between them. CDR3 nucleotides: TGTGCCAGCAGTTTCCAGATCCCCGAGCAGTACTTC. Protein: CASSFQIPEQYF.

This chain connects TRBV20-1 to TRBJ1-1; a weak D match, TRBD1 (5 bases). CDR3 size: 11 residues. Germline V gives CDR1 DFQATT, CDR2 SNEGSKA (reference sequence). This chain's CDR3 is CSWGRDFEAFF. The CDR3 region has the DNA TGCAGCTGGGGACGGGACTTTGAAGCTTTCTTT.

The J gene is TRBJ1-1, the V gene TRBV19, with D tentatively TRBD1 (6 bases). Germline CDR1 is LNHDA and CDR2 is SQIVND (reference sequence). Trimming cost V 5 bases and J 0 bases, with 19 bases left between them. This CDR3 region has 17 residues. CDR3 loop: CASSPRRTGNLNTEAFF. The CDR3 DNA follows: TGTGCCAGTAGTCCCCGACGTACAGGGAACCTGAACACTGAAGCTTTCTTT.

This clonotype turned up a few times. This rearrangement joins TRBV29-1 to TRBJ2-7, with TRBD1 identical over 7 bases. The J segment lost 3 bases and the V segment lost 3 bases, leaving 5 bases of the junction unmatched. Germline V gives CDR1 SQVTM, CDR2 ANQGSEA. The CDR3 covers 13 residues. Here the CDR3 reads CSVERQGDYEQYF. The CDR3 DNA sequence: TGCAGCGTTGAGAGACAGGGCGACTACGAGCAGTACTTC.